What follows are 5 T cell receptor beta chains derived from one specimen sequenced in a study of blood T cell repertoires in COVID-19. Only in-frame clones appear in the TCRdb table, and some are missing; sequencing was by immunoSEQ multiplex PCR. Among about 150,000 clones, roughly 84% were seen once, and the ten largest hold about 12%. Sequenced input: peripheral blood. The receptor source for this set is a woman aged 55 to 70 with COVID-19, enrolled during active disease.

V is TRBV7-8 and J is TRBJ2-7; the match to TRBD2 covers 11 bases. CDR3 size: 15 residues. V shed 4 bases, J shed 1 base, and the junction held 3 bases outside the gene matches. CDR1 and CDR2 from the germline V gene are SGHVS and FQNEAQ. The CDR3 here is CASSSRLAGSYEQYF. The CDR3 bases are TGTGCCAGCAGCTCTCGACTAGCGGGGTCCTACGAGCAGTACTTC.

This clone has only one observation. The chain joins TRBV24-1 to TRBJ2-3; D perhaps matches TRBD1 (5 bases). Germline-derived CDR1 and CDR2 are KGHDR and SFDVKD. The V and J ends lost 4 bases and 6 bases respectively, with 13 bases between them. This CDR3 comprises 14 residues. The CDR3 nucleotides are TGTGCCACCAGTGACACACAGGCAGCGGATACGCAGTATTTT. It is translated as CATSDTQAADTQYF.

The chain joins TRBV3-1 (or the pseudogene TRBV3-2) to TRBJ1-2, with 9 bases matching TRBD1. This CDR3 contains 15 residues. Germline lookup yields CDR1 LGHDT and CDR2 YNNKEL (reference sequence). V dropped 2 bases and J dropped 3; count of bases not matched to a gene: 4. CDR3 DNA sequence: TGTGCCAGCAGCCAACCGGGACAGGGAGACTATGGCTACACCTTC. It encodes CASSQPGQGDYGYTF.

The chain carries TRBV19 and TRBJ2-1; TRBD2 might be the D (6 bases). The germline V gene has CDR1 LNHDA and CDR2 SQIVND (reference sequence). Trimming left V 5 bases short and J 0 bases short, with 11 bases between. The CDR3 is made up of 15 amino acids. In DNA form, the CDR3 reads TGTGCCAGTAGTCTCGGGAGCGCCTCCTACAATGAGCAGTTCTTC. Translation gives CASSLGSASYNEQFF.

The rearrangement links TRBV10-3 to TRBJ1-2; no reliable D call. The CDR3 runs 14 residues. In germline, CDR1 is ENHRY, CDR2 SYGVKD. V was cut by 3 bases and J by 1 base, with 9 bases left in between. This chain's CDR3 is CAISEISNNYGYTF. CDR3 coding DNA: TGTGCCATCAGTGAAATATCTAATAACTATGGCTACACCTTC.